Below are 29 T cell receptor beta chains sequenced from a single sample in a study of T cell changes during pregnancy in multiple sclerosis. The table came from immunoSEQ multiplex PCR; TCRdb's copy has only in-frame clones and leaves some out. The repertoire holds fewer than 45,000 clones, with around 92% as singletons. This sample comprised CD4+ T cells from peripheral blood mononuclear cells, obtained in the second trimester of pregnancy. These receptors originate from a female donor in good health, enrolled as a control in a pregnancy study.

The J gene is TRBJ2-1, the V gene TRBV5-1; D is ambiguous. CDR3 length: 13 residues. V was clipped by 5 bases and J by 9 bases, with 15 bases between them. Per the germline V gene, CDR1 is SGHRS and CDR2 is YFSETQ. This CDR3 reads CASSPRVTFEQFF. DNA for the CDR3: TGCGCCAGCAGTCCGAGAGTAACCTTTGAGCAGTTCTTC.

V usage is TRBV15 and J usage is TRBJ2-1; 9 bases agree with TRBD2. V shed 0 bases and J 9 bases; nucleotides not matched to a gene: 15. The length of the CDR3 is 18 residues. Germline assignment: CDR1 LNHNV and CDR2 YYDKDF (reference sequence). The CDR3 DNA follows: TGTGCCACCAGCAGAGATCTAAGTGTTGCGGGAGGGCCTATTGAGCAGTTCTTC. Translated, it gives CATSRDLSVAGGPIEQFF.

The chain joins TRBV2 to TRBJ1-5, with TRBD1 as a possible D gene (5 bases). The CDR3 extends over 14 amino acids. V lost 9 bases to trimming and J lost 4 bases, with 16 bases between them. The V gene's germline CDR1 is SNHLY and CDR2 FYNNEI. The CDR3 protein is CASQPSTGNQPQHF. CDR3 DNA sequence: TGTGCCAGTCAACCCTCAACAGGAAATCAGCCCCAGCATTTT. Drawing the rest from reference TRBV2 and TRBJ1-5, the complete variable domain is EPEVTQTPSHQVTQMGQEVILRCVPISNHLYFYWYRQILGQKVEFLVSFYNNEISEKSEIFDDQFSVERPDGSNFTLKIRSTKLEDSAMYFCASQPSTGNQPQHFGDGTRLSIL.

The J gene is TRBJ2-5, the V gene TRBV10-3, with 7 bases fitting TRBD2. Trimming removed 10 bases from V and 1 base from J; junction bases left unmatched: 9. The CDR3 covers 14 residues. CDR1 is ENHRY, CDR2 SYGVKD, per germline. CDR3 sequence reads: CATKSGTLQETQYF. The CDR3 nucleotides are TGTGCCACGAAAAGCGGGACGCTCCAAGAGACCCAGTACTTC.

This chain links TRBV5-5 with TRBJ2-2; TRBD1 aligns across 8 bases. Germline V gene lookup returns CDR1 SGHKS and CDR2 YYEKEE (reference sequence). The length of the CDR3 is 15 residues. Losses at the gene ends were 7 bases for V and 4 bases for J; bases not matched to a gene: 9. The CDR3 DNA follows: TGTGCCAGCCTTTCAATGCAGGGGGCCACCGGGGAGCTGTTTTTT. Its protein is CASLSMQGATGELFF.

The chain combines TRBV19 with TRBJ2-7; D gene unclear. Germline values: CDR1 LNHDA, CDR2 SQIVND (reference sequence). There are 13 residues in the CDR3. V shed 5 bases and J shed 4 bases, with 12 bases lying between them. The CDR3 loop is CASSPSDKYEQYF. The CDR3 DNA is TGTGCCAGTAGTCCGTCAGACAAATACGAGCAGTACTTC.

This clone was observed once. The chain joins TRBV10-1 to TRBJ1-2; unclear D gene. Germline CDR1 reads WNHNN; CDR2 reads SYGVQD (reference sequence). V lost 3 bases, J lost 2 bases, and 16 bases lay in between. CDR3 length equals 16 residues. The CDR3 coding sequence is TGCGCCAGCAGTGATTTGCGGGATGGGTTGAACTATGGCTACACCTTC. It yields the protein CASSDLRDGLNYGYTF.

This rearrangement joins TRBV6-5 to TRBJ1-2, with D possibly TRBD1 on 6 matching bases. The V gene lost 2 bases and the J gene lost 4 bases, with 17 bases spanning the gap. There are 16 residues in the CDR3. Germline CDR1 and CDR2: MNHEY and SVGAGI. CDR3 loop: CASSYRVGGPGYGYTF. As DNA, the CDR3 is TGTGCCAGCAGTTACCGCGTCGGGGGGCCTGGCTATGGCTACACCTTC.

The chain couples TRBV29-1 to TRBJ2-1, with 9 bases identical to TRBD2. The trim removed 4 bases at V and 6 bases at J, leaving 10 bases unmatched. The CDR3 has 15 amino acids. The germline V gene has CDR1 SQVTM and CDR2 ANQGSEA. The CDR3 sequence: CSVAPLAGVTNEQFF. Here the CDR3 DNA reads TGCAGCGTTGCCCCCTTAGCGGGAGTAACCAATGAGCAGTTCTTC.

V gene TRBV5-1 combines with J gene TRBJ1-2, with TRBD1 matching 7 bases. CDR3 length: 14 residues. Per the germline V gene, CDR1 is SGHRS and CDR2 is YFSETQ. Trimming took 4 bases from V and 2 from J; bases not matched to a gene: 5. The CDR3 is CASSAPGQNYGYTF. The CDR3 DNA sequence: TGCGCCAGCAGCGCTCCGGGACAGAACTATGGCTACACCTTC.

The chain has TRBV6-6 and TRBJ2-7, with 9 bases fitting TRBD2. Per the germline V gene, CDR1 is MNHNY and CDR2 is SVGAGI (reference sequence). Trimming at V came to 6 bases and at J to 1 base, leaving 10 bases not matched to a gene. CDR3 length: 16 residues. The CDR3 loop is CASSTAGGRVSYEQYF. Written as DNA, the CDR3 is TGTGCCAGCAGCACCGCGGGCGGGAGGGTATCCTACGAGCAGTACTTC.

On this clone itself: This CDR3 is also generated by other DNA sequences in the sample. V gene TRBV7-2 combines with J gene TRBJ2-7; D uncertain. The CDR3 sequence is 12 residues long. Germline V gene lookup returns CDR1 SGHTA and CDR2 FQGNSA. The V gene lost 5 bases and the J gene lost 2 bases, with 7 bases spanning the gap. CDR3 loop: CASSLPTYEQYF. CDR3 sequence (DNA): TGTGCCAGCAGCCTTCCTACCTACGAGCAGTACTTC.

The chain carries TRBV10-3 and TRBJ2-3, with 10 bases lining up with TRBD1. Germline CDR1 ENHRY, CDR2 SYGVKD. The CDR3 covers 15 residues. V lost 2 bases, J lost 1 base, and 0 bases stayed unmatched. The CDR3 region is CAISEGTGGTDTQYF. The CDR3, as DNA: TGTGCCATCAGTGAGGGGACAGGGGGCACAGATACGCAGTATTTT.

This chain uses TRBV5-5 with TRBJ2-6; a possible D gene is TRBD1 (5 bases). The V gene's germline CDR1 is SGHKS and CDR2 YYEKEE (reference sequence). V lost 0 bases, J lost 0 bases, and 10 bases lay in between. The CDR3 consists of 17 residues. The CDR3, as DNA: TGTGCCAGCAGCTTGGTACAGGCAAGCTCTGGGGCCAACGTCCTGACTTTC. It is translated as CASSLVQASSGANVLTF.

The CDR3 nucleotides read TGTGCCAGCAGCCTTCCTAGCGGGGGAAAGACAGATACGCAGTATTTT. It encodes CASSLPSGGKTDTQYF. The chain combines TRBV4-2 with TRBJ2-3, with 10 bases that match TRBD2. CDR1 is LGHNA, CDR2 YNFKEQ, per germline. There are 16 residues in the CDR3. The V and J ends lost 4 bases and 3 bases, in that order; junction bases with no gene match: 7.

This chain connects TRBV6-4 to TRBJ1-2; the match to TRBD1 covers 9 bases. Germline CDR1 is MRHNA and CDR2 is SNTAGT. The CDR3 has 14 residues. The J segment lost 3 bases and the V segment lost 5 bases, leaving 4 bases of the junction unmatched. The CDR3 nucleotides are TGTGCCAGCAGTACCCGACAGGGGGACTATGGCTACACCTTC. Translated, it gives CASSTRQGDYGYTF.

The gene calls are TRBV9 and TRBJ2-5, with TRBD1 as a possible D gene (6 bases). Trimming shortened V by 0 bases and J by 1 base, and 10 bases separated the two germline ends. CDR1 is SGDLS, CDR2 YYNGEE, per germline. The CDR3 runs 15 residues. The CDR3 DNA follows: TGTGCCAGCAGCGTAGCTACAGGGACCCAAGAGACCCAGTACTTC. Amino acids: CASSVATGTQETQYF.

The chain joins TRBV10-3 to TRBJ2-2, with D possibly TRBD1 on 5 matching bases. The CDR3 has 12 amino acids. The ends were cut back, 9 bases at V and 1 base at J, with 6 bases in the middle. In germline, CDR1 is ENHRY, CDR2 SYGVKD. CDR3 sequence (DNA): TGTGCCATTCAGGGGAACACCGGGGAGCTGTTTTTT. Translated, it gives CAIQGNTGELFF.

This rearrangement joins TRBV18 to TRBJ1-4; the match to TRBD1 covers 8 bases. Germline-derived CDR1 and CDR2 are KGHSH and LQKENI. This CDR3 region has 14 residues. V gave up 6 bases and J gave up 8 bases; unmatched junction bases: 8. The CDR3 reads CASSTGQGNEKLFF. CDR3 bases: TGTGCCAGCTCGACAGGACAGGGTAACGAAAAACTGTTTTTT. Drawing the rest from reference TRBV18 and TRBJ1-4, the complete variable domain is NAGVMQNPRHLVRRRGQEARLRCSPMKGHSHVYWYRQLPEEGLKFMVYLQKENIIDESGMPKERFSAEFPKEGPSILRIQQVVRGDSAAYFCASSTGQGNEKLFFGSGTQLSVL.

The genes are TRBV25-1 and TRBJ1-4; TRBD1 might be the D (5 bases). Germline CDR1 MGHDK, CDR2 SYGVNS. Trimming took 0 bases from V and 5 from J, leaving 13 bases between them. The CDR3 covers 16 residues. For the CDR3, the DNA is TGTGCCAGCAGTGAATATAACCAGGGAACAAATGAAAAACTGTTTTTT. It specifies CASSEYNQGTNEKLFF.

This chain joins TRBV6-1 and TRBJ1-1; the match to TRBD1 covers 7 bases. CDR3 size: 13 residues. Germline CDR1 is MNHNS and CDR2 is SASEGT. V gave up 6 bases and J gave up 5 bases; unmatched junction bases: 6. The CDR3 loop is CASRASGGTEAFF. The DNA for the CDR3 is TGTGCCAGCAGGGCCTCAGGGGGTACTGAAGCTTTCTTT.

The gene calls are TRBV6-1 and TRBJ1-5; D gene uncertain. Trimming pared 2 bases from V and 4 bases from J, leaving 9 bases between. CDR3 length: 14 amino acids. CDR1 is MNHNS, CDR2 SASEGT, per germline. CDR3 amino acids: CASSEPVLNQPQHF. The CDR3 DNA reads TGTGCCAGCAGTGAACCCGTCTTAAATCAGCCCCAGCATTTT.

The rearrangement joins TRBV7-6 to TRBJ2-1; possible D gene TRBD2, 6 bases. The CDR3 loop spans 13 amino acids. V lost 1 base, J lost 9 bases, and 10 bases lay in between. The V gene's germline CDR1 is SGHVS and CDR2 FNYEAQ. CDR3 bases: TGTGCCAGCAGCTTAGTCCGGGAGAGTGAGCAGTTCTTC. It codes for CASSLVRESEQFF.

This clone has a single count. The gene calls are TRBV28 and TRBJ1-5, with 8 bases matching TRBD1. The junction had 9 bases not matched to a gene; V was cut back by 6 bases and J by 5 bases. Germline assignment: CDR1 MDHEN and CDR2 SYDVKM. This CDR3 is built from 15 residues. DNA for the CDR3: TGTGCCAGCAGCCCTCCACAGGGGGAGGATCAGCCCCAGCATTTT. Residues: CASSPPQGEDQPQHF. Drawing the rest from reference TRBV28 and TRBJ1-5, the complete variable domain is DVKVTQSSRYLVKRTGEKVFLECVQDMDHENMFWYRQDPGLGLRLIYFSYDVKMKEKGDIPEGYSVSREKKERFSLILESASTNQTSMYLCASSPPQGEDQPQHFGDGTRLSIL.

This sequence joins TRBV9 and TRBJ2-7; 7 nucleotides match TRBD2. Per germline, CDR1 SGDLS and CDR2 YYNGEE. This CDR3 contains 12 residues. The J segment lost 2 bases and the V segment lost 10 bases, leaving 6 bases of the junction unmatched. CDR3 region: CASGRSTYEQYF. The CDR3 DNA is TGTGCCTCCGGGAGGTCCACCTACGAGCAGTACTTC.

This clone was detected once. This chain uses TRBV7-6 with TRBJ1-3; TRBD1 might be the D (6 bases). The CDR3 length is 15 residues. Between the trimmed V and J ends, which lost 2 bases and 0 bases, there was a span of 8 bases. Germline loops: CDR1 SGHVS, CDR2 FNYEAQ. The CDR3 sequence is CASSLNRASGNTIYF. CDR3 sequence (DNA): TGTGCCAGCAGCTTAAACAGGGCCTCTGGAAACACCATATATTTT.

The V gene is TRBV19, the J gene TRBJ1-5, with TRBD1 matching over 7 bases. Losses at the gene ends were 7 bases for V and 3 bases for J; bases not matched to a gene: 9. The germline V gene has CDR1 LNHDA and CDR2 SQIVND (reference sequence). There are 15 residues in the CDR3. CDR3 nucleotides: TGTGCCAGTACCCTCGACAGGGCGGTCAATCAGCCCCAGCATTTT. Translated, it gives CASTLDRAVNQPQHF.

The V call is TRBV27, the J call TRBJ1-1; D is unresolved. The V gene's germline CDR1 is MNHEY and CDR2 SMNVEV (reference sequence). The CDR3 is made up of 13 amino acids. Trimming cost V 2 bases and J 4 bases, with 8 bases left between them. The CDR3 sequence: CASSLRAGTEAFF. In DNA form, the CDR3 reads TGTGCCAGCAGTTTAAGGGCGGGCACTGAAGCTTTCTTT.

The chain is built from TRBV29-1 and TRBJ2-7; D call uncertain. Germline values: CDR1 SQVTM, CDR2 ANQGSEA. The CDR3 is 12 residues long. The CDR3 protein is CRKSINLYEQYF. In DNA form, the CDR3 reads TGCAGAAAAAGCATCAATCTCTACGAGCAGTACTTC.